Shown below are 26 T cell receptor beta chains from a single sample sequenced in a study of blood T cell repertoires in COVID-19. Profiled with immunoSEQ multiplex PCR; TCRdb holds only in-frame clones, not every one. Here the sample spans under 110,000 clones, 76% being singletons. Sequences were obtained from peripheral blood. These receptors were taken from a man older than 75 with COVID-19, enrolled during active disease.

The chain employs TRBV6-6 and TRBJ1-2; 9 nucleotides line up with TRBD1. CDR1 and CDR2 (germline): MNHNY, SVGAGI (reference sequence). The CDR3 spans 15 residues. With 7 bases clipped from V and 1 base from J, the junction kept 7 bases outside the gene matches. CDR3 amino acids: CASNGDRDLNYGYTF. CDR3 DNA sequence: TGTGCCAGCAACGGGGACAGGGATCTTAACTATGGCTACACCTTC.

This clone was seen just once. V gene TRBV19 combines with J gene TRBJ2-7, with 8 bases lining up with TRBD2. Germline CDR1 reads LNHDA; CDR2 reads SQIVND (reference sequence). The CDR3 extends over 14 amino acids. J lost 7 bases, V lost 3 bases, and 8 bases had no gene match. CDR3 residues: CASSITSGVEEQYF. The CDR3 DNA sequence: TGTGCCAGTAGTATCACTAGCGGAGTCGAGGAGCAGTACTTC. The whole variable domain, remainder taken from reference TRBV19 and TRBJ2-7, is DGGITQSPKYLFRKEGQNVTLSCEQNLNHDAMYWYRQDPGQGLRLIYYSQIVNDFQKGDIAEGYSVSREKKESFPLTVTSAQKNPTAFYLCASSITSGVEEQYFGPGTRLTVT.

Here the CDR3 reads CASSQDSYEQYF. CDR3 nucleotide sequence: TGTGCCAGCAGCCAGGACAGCTACGAGCAGTACTTC. The chain carries TRBV6-5 and TRBJ2-7; D possibly corresponds to TRBD1 (6 bases). Trimming took off 6 bases at V and 3 bases at J, with 9 bases between the two ends. The germline gives CDR1 MNHEY, CDR2 SVGAGI. CDR3 length equals 12 residues.

The V call is TRBV5-1, the J call TRBJ2-1; 7 bases are a match to TRBD2. V shed 0 bases, J shed 5 bases, and the junction held 8 bases outside the gene matches. The CDR3 is 16 residues long. The germline CDR1 and CDR2 sequences are SGHRS and YFSETQ. The CDR3 region is CASSLGLRDYNNEQFF. The CDR3 nucleotides are TGCGCCAGCAGCTTGGGCCTCCGGGACTACAACAATGAGCAGTTCTTC.

The chain combines TRBV27 with TRBJ1-5; D perhaps matches TRBD1 (5 bases). Germline V gives CDR1 MNHEY, CDR2 SMNVEV (reference sequence). V lost 2 bases and J lost 4, with 24 bases in between. The CDR3 spans 19 residues. DNA for the CDR3: TGTGCCAGCAGTTTACGGGCCGGGAGCCTGGGGGGGGGTAATCAGCCCCAGCATTTT. Its translation is CASSLRAGSLGGGNQPQHF.

This chain uses TRBV7-9 with TRBJ1-1, with 7 nucleotides matching TRBD1. Germline-derived CDR1 and CDR2 are SEHNR and FQNEAQ (reference sequence). The CDR3 has 14 residues. With 11 bases clipped from V and 2 bases from J, the junction kept 11 bases outside the gene matches. CDR3 in DNA: TGTGCCTTTCGAACAGGGGCGGGAAACACTGAAGCTTTCTTT. Amino acid sequence: CAFRTGAGNTEAFF.

This clone was detected a few times. The chain recombines TRBV27 with TRBJ2-1; TRBD2 matches at 13 bases. The CDR3 runs 15 residues. Germline-derived CDR1 and CDR2 are MNHEY and SMNVEV (reference sequence). Unmatched junction bases numbered 5, after V lost 5 bases and J lost 7 bases. CDR3 protein: CASSPGLAGVNEQFF. DNA of the CDR3: TGTGCCAGCAGTCCCGGACTAGCGGGAGTAAATGAGCAGTTCTTC.

The V and J genes are TRBV7-9 and TRBJ1-2; unclear D gene. Trimming stripped 0 bases from V and 2 bases from J, with 10 bases between. Germline V CDR1 and CDR2: SEHNR, FQNEAQ (reference sequence). CDR3 length: 15 amino acids. The CDR3 sequence is CASSLAEGRNYGYTF. CDR3 DNA: TGTGCCAGCAGCTTAGCTGAGGGCCGAAACTATGGCTACACCTTC. Supplemented by reference TRBV7-9 and TRBJ1-2, the full variable domain reads DTGVSQNPRHKITKRGQNVTFRCDPISEHNRLYWYRQTLGQGPEFLTYFQNEAQLEKSRLLSDRFSAERPKGSFSTLEIQRTEQGDSAMYLCASSLAEGRNYGYTFGSGTRLTVV.

The rearrangement joins TRBV7-2 to TRBJ1-5; TRBD1 might be the D (5 bases). Germline V gives CDR1 SGHTA, CDR2 FQGNSA. Trimming left V 1 base short and J 3 bases short, with 10 bases between. The CDR3 length is 15 residues. CDR3 DNA sequence: TGTGCCAGCAGCTTAGGGGGGGGAGCCAATCAGCCCCAGCATTTT. Protein product: CASSLGGGANQPQHF.

The V gene is TRBV5-1, the J gene TRBJ2-2; D perhaps matches TRBD1 (5 bases). Germline V gene data show CDR1 as SGHRS and CDR2 as YFSETQ. There are 14 residues in the CDR3. Trimming removed 3 bases at V and 1 base at J, with 7 bases between. CDR3 protein: CASSSQGNTGELFF. The CDR3 DNA sequence: TGCGCCAGCAGCTCTCAGGGGAACACCGGGGAGCTGTTTTTT.

This clone was recorded a few times. The chain employs TRBV10-2 and TRBJ2-1; 11 bases agree with TRBD1. J lost 8 bases, V lost 7 bases, and 4 bases had no gene match. Per germline, CDR1 WSHSY and CDR2 SAAADI. CDR3 length equals 13 residues. DNA of the CDR3: TGCGCCAGCATGAAGGGACAGGGGGATGAGCAGTTCTTC. Its protein is CASMKGQGDEQFF.

The CDR3 loop is CASSVGRGEAFF. DNA of the CDR3: TGTGCCAGCAGTGTCGGGAGGGGTGAAGCTTTCTTT. The chain links TRBV2 to TRBJ1-1, with D possibly TRBD1 on 5 matching bases. Germline V gene data show CDR1 as SNHLY and CDR2 as FYNNEI. Deletions cut 4 bases from V and 7 bases from J, with 10 bases between. The CDR3 extends over 12 amino acids.

J is TRBJ1-4 and V is TRBV28; no clear D gene. The CDR3 contains 13 residues. The V gene's germline CDR1 is MDHEN and CDR2 SYDVKM. V lost 4 bases and J 8 bases, leaving 11 bases between the germline ends. The CDR3, as DNA: TGTGCCAGCAGTTCCCCTTCCGTGGAAAAACTGTTTTTT. This translates into CASSSPSVEKLFF.

As concerns this clone: At one boundary the junction diverges from the germline segment, which might be a read error. This rearrangement joins TRBV7-7 to TRBJ2-5; 9 bases match TRBD2. This CDR3 is 14 amino acids long. Germline assignment: CDR1 SSHAT and CDR2 FNYEAQ (reference sequence). CDR3 in DNA: TGTGCTAGCAGCCAGACTAGCGGTCAAGAGACCCAGTACTTC. Protein sequence: CASSQTSGQETQYF.

The CDR3 bases are TGTGCCAGCAGTTACTCGGACACTCAAGAGACCCAGTACTTC. Amino acid sequence: CASSYSDTQETQYF. This chain links TRBV6-5 with TRBJ2-5, with D possibly being TRBD1 (5 bases). The CDR3 spans 14 residues. The ends were cut back, 0 bases at V and 2 bases at J, with 7 bases in the middle. Germline V gene lookup returns CDR1 MNHEY and CDR2 SVGAGI.

This chain connects TRBV20-1 to TRBJ2-7; D ambiguous. CDR1 DFQATT and CDR2 SNEGSKA come from the germline V gene (reference sequence). The CDR3 extends over 11 amino acids. Trimming took 5 bases from V and 3 from J, leaving 8 bases between them. CDR3 region: CSALDNYEQYF. CDR3 nucleotide sequence: TGCAGTGCTCTTGACAACTACGAGCAGTACTTC.

The rearrangement joins TRBV5-4 to TRBJ1-4; possible D gene TRBD1, 6 bases. The CDR3 covers 15 residues. Trimming removed 4 bases at V and 7 bases at J, with 17 bases between. The V gene's germline CDR1 is SGHNT and CDR2 YYREEE (reference sequence). The CDR3 here is CASSLPRGGGEKLFF. As DNA, the CDR3 is TGTGCCAGCAGCCTCCCAAGGGGAGGGGGTGAAAAACTGTTTTTT. Full variable domain (outside the CDR3, taken from reference TRBV5-4 and TRBJ1-4): ETGVTQSPTHLIKTRGQQVTLRCSSQSGHNTVSWYQQALGQGPQFIFQYYREEENGRGNFPPRFSGLQFPNYSSELNVNALELDDSALYLCASSLPRGGGEKLFFGSGTQLSVL.

This clone was counted a single time. The chain couples TRBV6-5 to TRBJ1-1, with 10 nucleotides matching TRBD1. The CDR3 is 15 amino acids. The V gene end was trimmed by 5 bases and the J gene end by 1 base; junction bases not matched to a gene: 4. Germline V CDR1 and CDR2: MNHEY, SVGAGI. The CDR3 region is CASSKTGGRNTEAFF. The CDR3 coding sequence is TGTGCCAGCAGTAAGACAGGGGGCCGGAACACTGAAGCTTTCTTT.

The rearrangement links TRBV2 to TRBJ1-4; 9 bases match TRBD1. The germline gives CDR1 SNHLY, CDR2 FYNNEI. Trimming took 6 bases from V and 14 from J; bases not matched to a gene: 7. The CDR3 is 12 residues long. CDR3 residues: CASSGTGSYLFF. The CDR3, as DNA: TGTGCCAGCAGCGGGACAGGGAGTTACCTGTTTTTT.

This clone was recorded once. The J gene is TRBJ1-6, the V gene TRBV5-1; 7 bases are shared with TRBD1. The junction had 16 bases not matched to a gene; V was cut back by 2 bases and J by 8 bases. The germline CDR1 and CDR2 sequences are SGHRS and YFSETQ. The CDR3 has 18 residues. The DNA of the CDR3 is TGCGCCAGCAGCTTATGGGCAGGGGGAGGCATGATTGATTCACCCCTCCACTTT. Its protein product is CASSLWAGGGMIDSPLHF.

The J gene is TRBJ2-5, the V gene TRBV5-1, with 11 bases aligning to TRBD2. Per germline, CDR1 SGHRS and CDR2 YFSETQ. V dropped 5 bases and J dropped 2; count of bases not matched to a gene: 5. CDR3 length equals 15 residues. In DNA, the CDR3 is TGCGCCAGCAGTCGGGGGACTAGCGGACAAGAGACCCAGTACTTC. It yields the protein CASSRGTSGQETQYF.

The rearrangement uses TRBV4-3 and TRBJ2-7, with a possible D match to TRBD2 (5 bases). Trimming removed 0 bases at V and 2 bases at J, with 14 bases between. Germline CDR1 and CDR2: LGHNA and YSLEER. The CDR3 consists of 16 residues. The chain's CDR3 is CASSQEYGRATYEQYF. The CDR3 DNA is TGCGCCAGCAGCCAAGAGTACGGGCGGGCGACCTACGAGCAGTACTTC.

The chain joins TRBV4-2 to TRBJ2-7; 14 bases are shared with TRBD2. Unmatched junction bases numbered 2, after V lost 1 base and J lost 3 bases. The CDR3 loop spans 16 amino acids. CDR1 and CDR2 from the germline V gene are LGHNA and YNFKEQ. The CDR3 nucleotides are TGTGCCAGCAGCCAAGGGACTAGCGGGAGGAGCTACGAGCAGTACTTC. Its protein is CASSQGTSGRSYEQYF.

The chain links TRBV19 to TRBJ1-5, with TRBD1 as a possible D gene (5 bases). The CDR3 is 15 residues long. Trimming pared 3 bases from V and 2 bases from J, leaving 11 bases between. Germline V gene data show CDR1 as LNHDA and CDR2 as SQIVND (reference sequence). The CDR3 sequence: CASSIWQGGNQPQHF. In DNA form, the CDR3 reads TGTGCCAGTAGTATTTGGCAGGGTGGCAATCAGCCCCAGCATTTT.

V usage is TRBV9 and J usage is TRBJ2-1; TRBD2 agrees at 14 bases. The junction had 13 bases not matched to a gene; V was cut back by 4 bases and J by 7 bases. Looked up from germline, CDR1 is SGDLS and CDR2 is YYNGEE. The CDR3 is 18 residues long. CDR3 region: CASSSPEGLAGVKNEQFF. CDR3 sequence (DNA): TGTGCCAGCAGCTCCCCAGAGGGACTAGCGGGAGTGAAGAATGAGCAGTTCTTC.

This clone was observed a handful of times. The gene calls are TRBV5-1 and TRBJ2-2; tentative D call: TRBD1 (5 bases). V was trimmed by 7 bases and J by 0 bases, leaving 16 bases between them. Per germline, CDR1 SGHRS and CDR2 YFSETQ. The CDR3 covers 16 residues. DNA of the CDR3: TGCGCCAGCGGTGCGACAGACGAACCGAACACCGGGGAGCTGTTTTTT. This encodes CASGATDEPNTGELFF.